This paragraph reports one T cell receptor (beta chain). Authors' analysis steps: For nucleated cells, counts were estimated from reference gene primer amplification. Profiled with immunoSEQ multiplex PCR; TCRdb holds only in-frame clones, not every one. V, J and clone size derive from that table, while D and trimming were established from the DNA sequence. This sample has some 70,000 clones; approximately 91% occur once, and the top ten carry about 2.9%. The sample is drawn from a study of blood T cell repertoires in COVID-19. Study background: COVID-19 samples collected from the United States, Italy and Spain covered acute and convalescent phases. In each case, the material was cDNA or gDNA derived from T cells, B-cell-depleted T cells, or PBMCs.

The CDR3 extends over 14 amino acids. Germline V gene data show CDR1 as MNHNS and CDR2 as SASEGT. V shed 0 bases and J shed 6 bases, with 11 bases lying between them. Sequenced sample: peripheral blood. The chain uses TRBV6-1 and TRBJ1-2, with a possible D match to TRBD1 (5 bases). This receptor was obtained from a man aged 70-80 years with active or convalescent COVID-19. Written as DNA, the CDR3 is TGTGCCAGCAGTGAAGCAGGCAGGGAGGATGGCTACACCTTC. This gives the protein CASSEAGREDGYTF.